This entry describes one T cell receptor beta chain. The sample comes from a study of blood T cell repertoires in COVID-19. Original analysis: Counts of nucleated cells, estimated from reference gene primer amplification, were obtained. TCRdb's copy holds only in-frame clones and misses some; the assay was immunoSEQ multiplex PCR. The V and J calls and clone size are taken from that table; D and trimming were inferred from the DNA. The sample carries some 320,000 clones, roughly 85% recorded once. This CDR3 spans 15 amino acids. V was pared by 0 bases and J by 8 bases, with 16 bases between. The germline V gene encodes CDR1 MGHRA and CDR2 YSYEKL.

The TCR originated in a human donor in a cohort sampled during active COVID-19. This chain joins TRBV4-1 and TRBJ1-2; D is possibly TRBD1 (5 bases). Sequencing was done on a sample of peripheral blood. CDR3 amino acids: CASSQDSQGRGGYTF. The CDR3 DNA follows: TGCGCCAGCAGCCAAGATTCCCAGGGTAGAGGCGGCTACACCTTC.